These 18 T cell receptor beta chains were sequenced from one sample in a study of CXCR3-negative and CXCR3-positive naive CD8 T cells. Study results and limitations: A higher hydrophobicity marked the TRB CDR3s of CXCR3-positive naive cells versus CXCR3-negative naive cells.

These receptors have no identified antigens. UMI-tagged TRB cDNA libraries were built via 5' RACE. TCRdb re-called the 5' RACE reads; one entry per CDR3 protein, DNA not given. The ten most abundant clones cover over 4% of a sample with fewer than 65,000 distinct CDR3 sequences. Sample: naive CXCR3+ CD8+ T cells from blood. Documented subset: CD45RO-CCR7+CD27+CD95- naive CD8+ T cells expressing CXCR3 (TNR3+). The receptors derive from a human donor in good health. Some clones in this sample may be carry-over from other donors' samples.

By frequency, this clonotype is medium-sized. This rearrangement joins TRBV11-3 to TRBJ2-1; TCRdb outputs TRBD2, but without DNA this stays unchecked. The V gene's germline CDR1 is SGHNT and CDR2 YENEEA. The CDR3 spans 15 residues. This CDR3 is CASRTSGGPYNEQFF.

The chain is built from TRBV12-3 or TRBV12-4 and TRBJ1-1; TCRdb outputs TRBD1, but without DNA this stays unchecked. CDR3 length: 13 amino acids. The CDR3 is CASSFQGRAEAFF.

The chain employs TRBV4-1 and TRBJ2-7; as DNA is missing, the TRBD2 call by TCRdb cannot be tested. Germline V gene data show CDR1 as MGHRA and CDR2 as YSYEKL. This CDR3 spans 15 amino acids. CDR3 amino acids: CASSQEAAGGYEQYF.

V gene TRBV20-1 combines with J gene TRBJ1-5; absent DNA, TCRdb's TRBD1 call cannot be checked. This CDR3 comprises 17 residues. The germline CDR1 and CDR2 sequences are DFQATT and SNEGSKA (reference sequence). The chain's CDR3 is CSARDMEGVGSNQPQHF.

This chain joins TRBV5-1 and TRBJ2-1; TCRdb outputs TRBD1, but without DNA this stays unchecked. Germline V CDR1 and CDR2: SGHRS, YFSETQ. There are 12 residues in the CDR3. This chain's CDR3 is CASRGTGNEQFF.

This chain connects TRBV7-8 to TRBJ2-7; no DNA is available, so the TRBD1 call from TCRdb remains unchecked. Germline-derived CDR1 and CDR2 are SGHVS and FQNEAQ. The CDR3 runs 14 residues. CDR3: CASSPQGDYYEQYF.

This chain joins TRBV21-1 and TRBJ1-2. TRBV21-1 represents a pseudogene. The CDR3 length is 15 residues. This CDR3 is CASSSNRGRDYGYTF.

This clonotype is labeled medium-sized based on frequency. The chain couples TRBV15 to TRBJ2-7; there is no DNA to check the TCRdb D call of TRBD1. CDR1 and CDR2 (germline): LNHNV, YYDKDF (reference sequence). The CDR3 has 15 residues. The CDR3 protein is CATTEDRFLSHEQYF.

The gene calls are TRBV5-1 and TRBJ2-1; TCRdb returns TRBD2, unconfirmable since there is no DNA. Germline V gives CDR1 SGHRS, CDR2 YFSETQ. The CDR3 sequence is 14 residues long. CDR3 loop: CASSTTTSENEQFF.

The chain joins TRBV28 to TRBJ1-1. Per the germline V gene, CDR1 is MDHEN and CDR2 is SYDVKM. The CDR3 length is 14 residues. The chain's CDR3 is CASSTLVLGTEAFF.

The gene calls are TRBV3-1 and TRBJ2-7. The CDR3 consists of 12 residues. Germline values: CDR1 LGHDT, CDR2 YNNKEL (reference sequence). The CDR3 spells CASSQGVLEQYF.

The chain is built from TRBV20-1 and TRBJ2-1; lacking DNA, the TRBD2 call made by TCRdb goes unchecked. This CDR3 spans 16 amino acids. The germline V gene has CDR1 DFQATT and CDR2 SNEGSKA (reference sequence). The CDR3 region is CSARTHGTSGSNEQFF.

The rearrangement uses TRBV29-1 and TRBJ2-5; TCRdb calls TRBD2, which cannot be checked without DNA. Germline V lookup: CDR1 SQVTM, CDR2 ANQGSEA. The CDR3 covers 13 residues. CDR3 amino acids: CSVVGTYQETQYF. Drawing the rest from reference TRBV29-1 and TRBJ2-5, the complete variable domain is SAVISQKPSRDICQRGTSLTIQCQVDSQVTMMFWYRQQPGQSLTLIATANQGSEATYESGFVIDKFPISRPNLTFSTLTVSNMSPEDSSIYLCSVVGTYQETQYFGPGTRLLVL.

This chain links TRBV28 with TRBJ1-1. The CDR3 sequence is 13 residues long. Per germline, CDR1 MDHEN and CDR2 SYDVKM. The CDR3 sequence: CASSLLGGDEAFF. The entire variable domain, with the rest obtained from reference TRBV28 and TRBJ1-1, is as follows: DVKVTQSSRYLVKRTGEKVFLECVQDMDHENMFWYRQDPGLGLRLIYFSYDVKMKEKGDIPEGYSVSREKKERFSLILESASTNQTSMYLCASSLLGGDEAFFGQGTRLTVV.

The J gene is TRBJ2-1, the V gene TRBV29-1. The CDR3 is made up of 13 amino acids. The V gene's germline CDR1 is SQVTM and CDR2 ANQGSEA. CDR3 in amino acids: CSGSGDSYNEQFF.

The chain joins TRBV3-1 to TRBJ2-1; TCRdb picks TRBD2, but there is no DNA to check that call. In germline, CDR1 is LGHDT, CDR2 YNNKEL (reference sequence). There are 16 residues in the CDR3. The CDR3: CASTSGGGGLDNEQFF.

V is TRBV30 and J is TRBJ2-1. Germline V CDR1 and CDR2: GTSNPN, SVGIG (reference sequence). The CDR3 runs to 13 residues. CDR3 protein: CAWRTSSYNEQFF.

This chain links TRBV10-3 with TRBJ2-7. Germline V gives CDR1 ENHRY, CDR2 SYGVKD. This CDR3 has 12 residues. Here the CDR3 reads CAISRTDYEQYF.